The present TCR beta chain was sequenced within a study of blood T cell repertoires in COVID-19. For the study at large: T cells, B-cell-depleted T cells, or PBMCs supplied cDNA or gDNA.

TCRdb's copy holds only in-frame clones and misses some; the assay was immunoSEQ multiplex PCR. Of some 200,000 clones in the sample, 80% to 90% were seen once. Concerning this clone itself: This specimen includes other DNA sequences encoding the same CDR3.

This receptor was taken from a human donor in a cohort sampled during active COVID-19. Sequenced input: peripheral blood.

CDR3 DNA: TGTGCCAGCAGCTTAGCAGGCAATGAGCAGTTCTTC. Its translation: CASSLAGNEQFF. V and J are TRBV11-2 and TRBJ2-1; D not certain. Germline V gene lookup returns CDR1 SGHAT and CDR2 FQNNGV. There are 12 residues in the CDR3. V shed 1 base and J shed 6 bases, with 4 bases lying between them. The whole variable domain, remainder taken from reference TRBV11-2 and TRBJ2-1, is EAGVAQSPRYKIIEKRQSVAFWCNPISGHATLYWYQQILGQGPKLLIQFQNNGVVDDSQLPKDRFSAERLKGVDSTLKIQPAKLEDSAVYLCASSLAGNEQFFGPGTRLTVL.